This T cell receptor beta chain was recovered during a study of blood T cell repertoires in COVID-19. Generated by immunoSEQ multiplex PCR, the TCRdb table keeps only in-frame clones and is missing some. This table holds 85,000 to 90,000 clones, roughly 80% found once. The CDR3 runs 15 residues. Germline V gene sequence: CDR1 SGHRS, CDR2 YFSETQ. V was cut by 0 bases and J by 4 bases, with 12 bases left in between. Sequenced input: peripheral blood. This TCR derives from a woman aged 80 or older with active or convalescent COVID-19. The V gene is TRBV5-1, the J gene TRBJ2-3; TRBD1 might be the D (6 bases). CDR3: CASSLGQAKADTQYF. The CDR3 nucleotides read TGCGCCAGCAGCTTGGGACAGGCCAAGGCAGATACGCAGTATTTT. The variable domain in full, completed from reference TRBV5-1 and TRBJ2-3, reads KAGVTQTPRYLIKTRGQQVTLSCSPISGHRSVSWYQQTPGQGLQFLFEYFSETQRNKGNFPGRFSGRQFSNSRSEMNVSTLELGDSALYLCASSLGQAKADTQYFGPGTRLTVL.